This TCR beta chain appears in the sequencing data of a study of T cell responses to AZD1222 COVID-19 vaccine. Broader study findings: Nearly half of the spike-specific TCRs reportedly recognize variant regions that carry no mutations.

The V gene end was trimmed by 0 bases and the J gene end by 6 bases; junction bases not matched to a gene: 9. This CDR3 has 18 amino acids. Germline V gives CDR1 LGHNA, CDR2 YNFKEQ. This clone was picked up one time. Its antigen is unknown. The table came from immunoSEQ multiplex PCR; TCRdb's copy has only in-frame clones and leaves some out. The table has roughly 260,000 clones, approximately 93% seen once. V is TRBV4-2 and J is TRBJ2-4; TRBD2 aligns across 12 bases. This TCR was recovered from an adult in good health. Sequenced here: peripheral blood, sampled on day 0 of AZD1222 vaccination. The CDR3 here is CASSQEGSSGGALNIQYF. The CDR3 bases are TGTGCCAGCAGCCAAGAAGGATCTAGCGGGGGGGCCCTAAACATTCAGTACTTC.